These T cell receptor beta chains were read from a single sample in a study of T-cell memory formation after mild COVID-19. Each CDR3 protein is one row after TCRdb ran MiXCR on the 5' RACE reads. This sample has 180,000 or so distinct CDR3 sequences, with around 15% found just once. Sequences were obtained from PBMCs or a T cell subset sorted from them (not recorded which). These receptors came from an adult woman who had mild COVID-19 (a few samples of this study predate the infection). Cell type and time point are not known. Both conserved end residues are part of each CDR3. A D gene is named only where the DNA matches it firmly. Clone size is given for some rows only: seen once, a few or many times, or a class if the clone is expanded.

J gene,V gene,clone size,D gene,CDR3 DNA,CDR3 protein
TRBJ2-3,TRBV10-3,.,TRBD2,TGTGCCATCAGATCCTTAGCGGGGGGCGTCACAGATACGCAGTATTTT,CAIRSLAGGVTDTQYF
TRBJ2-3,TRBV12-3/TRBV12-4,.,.,TGTGCCAGCAGTTTAGGTGGGCCCGGTAGCACAGATACGCAGTATTTT,CASSLGGPGSTDTQYF
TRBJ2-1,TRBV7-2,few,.,TGTGCCAGCAGCCTAAGGCGGTTGGGGAATGAGCAGTTCTTC,CASSLRRLGNEQFF
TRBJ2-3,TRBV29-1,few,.,TGCAGCGTAAGATACGGACACAACACAGATACGCAGTATTTT,CSVRYGHNTDTQYF
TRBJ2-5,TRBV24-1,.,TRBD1,TGTGCCACCAGTGATGACGGACAGGGAAGGGAGACCCAGTACTTC,CATSDDGQGRETQYF
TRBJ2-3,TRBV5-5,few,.,TGTGCCAGCAGCTTGGACGTCGCCCCAGATACGCAGTATTTT,CASSLDVAPDTQYF
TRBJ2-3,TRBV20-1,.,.,TGCAGTGCCAGCCGCCGGACCACAGATACGCAGTATTTT,CSASRRTTDTQYF
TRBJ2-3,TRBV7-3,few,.,TGTGCCAGCAGCCCAACCTCTAGCACAGATACGCAGTATTTT,CASSPTSSTDTQYF
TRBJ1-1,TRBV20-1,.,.,TGCAGTGCCAGGGTTGAGAGTCTATTTTGGGCTTTCTTT,CSARVESLFWAFF
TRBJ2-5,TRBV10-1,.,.,TGCGCCAGCAGGCGAGATGGAGGGGACGGGTTGGAGACCCAGTACTTC,CASRRDGGDGLETQYF
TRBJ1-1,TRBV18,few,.,TGTGCCAGCTTGACCAGTGGCTTGAACACTGAAGCTTTCTTT,CASLTSGLNTEAFF
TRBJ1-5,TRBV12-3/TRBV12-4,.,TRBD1,TGTGCCAGCAGTGAACAGGGGGCGCGTAGACAGCCCCAGCATTTT,CASSEQGARRQPQHF